These 8 T cell receptor beta chains originate from one sample sequenced in a study of OX40 agonist ivuxolimab in advanced cancers. Sequenced by immunoSEQ multiplex PCR; TCRdb stores in-frame clones only, minus some. Here the sample spans 60,000 to 75,000 clones, around 82% being singletons. This specimen was CD4+ or CD8+ T cells sorted from blood, taken in a trial of the OX40 agonist ivuxolimab. The receptor set was obtained from an adult with an advanced solid tumor such as melanoma, head and neck, liver or kidney cancer.

This chain uses TRBV29-1 with TRBJ1-2, with 9 bases fitting TRBD1. CDR3 length equals 12 residues. Per germline, CDR1 SQVTM and CDR2 ANQGSEA. Germline trimming cut 6 bases from V and 10 bases from J; bases unmatched to any gene: 9. The CDR3 nucleotides read TGCAGCGTCACAGGGGGCGACAGGCTCTACACCTTC. Its translation: CSVTGGDRLYTF.

This rearrangement joins TRBV12-2 to TRBJ1-1. TRBV12-2 is noted as a pseudogene. CDR3 length: 14 amino acids. For the CDR3, the DNA is TGTGCAAGTCGCTTAGAAGGAGAAAACACTGAAGCTTTCTTT. This codes for CASRLEGENTEAFF.

This chain uses TRBV19 with TRBJ2-3, with 13 bases fitting TRBD2. Germline V gene lookup returns CDR1 LNHDA and CDR2 SQIVND (reference sequence). This CDR3 is built from 15 residues. With V trimmed by 6 bases and J by 2 bases, 2 bases remained unmatched. Here the CDR3 DNA reads TGTGCCAGTAGGGGACTAGCGGGAACCACAGATACGCAGTATTTT. It specifies CASRGLAGTTDTQYF.

V and J are TRBV7-8 and TRBJ1-5; 7 nucleotides align to TRBD1. J lost 3 bases, V lost 4 bases, and 12 bases had no gene match. The CDR3 totals 17 residues. CDR1 is SGHVS and CDR2 is FQNEAQ in the germline V gene. The chain's CDR3 is CASSSGTGAWNNQPQHF. The CDR3 nucleotides read TGTGCCAGCAGCTCCGGTACAGGGGCGTGGAACAATCAGCCCCAGCATTTT. The full variable domain, rest sourced from reference TRBV7-8 and TRBJ1-5, is GAGVSQSPRYKVAKRGQDVALRCDPISGHVSLFWYQQALGQGPEFLTYFQNEAQLDKSGLPSDRFFAERPEGSVSTLKIQRTQQEDSAVYLCASSSGTGAWNNQPQHFGDGTRLSIL.

The rearrangement links TRBV19 to TRBJ2-3; 13 bases agree with TRBD2. This CDR3 has 16 residues. Unmatched junction bases numbered 5, after V lost 6 bases and J lost 2 bases. Germline loops: CDR1 LNHDA, CDR2 SQIVND (reference sequence). The CDR3 bases are TGTGCCAGTAGCCTACTAGCGGGGGGGGCCACAGATACGCAGTATTTT. This gives the protein CASSLLAGGATDTQYF.

CDR3: CASSESRGPEAFF. DNA for the CDR3: TGTGCCAGCAGTGAATCCAGGGGGCCTGAAGCTTTCTTT. V usage is TRBV2 and J usage is TRBJ1-1, with 8 positions matching TRBD1. The CDR3 is made up of 13 amino acids. J gave up 6 bases and V 2 bases, and 2 bases lay outside the gene matches. CDR1 and CDR2 (germline): SNHLY, FYNNEI.

The rearrangement links TRBV5-1 to TRBJ2-1; TRBD1 is a possible D gene (5 bases). Germline V gene data show CDR1 as SGHRS and CDR2 as YFSETQ. The V and J ends lost 5 bases and 2 bases respectively, with 14 bases between them. The CDR3 is 15 amino acids. This CDR3 reads CASRQTPGTYNEQFF. The DNA for the CDR3 is TGCGCCAGCAGACAGACCCCAGGGACCTACAATGAGCAGTTCTTC.

This clone was recorded once. The chain links TRBV2 to TRBJ2-1; 9 positions agree with TRBD2. This CDR3 contains 13 residues. Trimming removed 10 bases from V and 9 bases from J; junction bases left unmatched: 10. Germline CDR1 SNHLY, CDR2 FYNNEI. CDR3 loop: CATAGGGRIEQFF. As DNA, the CDR3 is TGTGCCACCGCGGGGGGGGGCAGGATTGAGCAGTTCTTC.